The clone carrying this TCR beta chain appeared once. This CDR3 comprises 15 residues. In germline, CDR1 is SGHRS, CDR2 YFSETQ. With 4 bases removed from V and 4 bases from J, the gap between germline ends came to 17 bases. The data were produced by immunoSEQ multiplex PCR, yet TCRdb's version contains in-frame clones alone and is incomplete. The repertoire holds 100,000 or so clones, 95% to 97% seen once, with around 0.37% in the top ten. This sample stems from a study of technical replicates of blood from four donors. This sequence was found in a human donor in good health. Sequenced: T cells isolated from PBMCs. The chain joins TRBV5-1 to TRBJ1-2; a weak D match, TRBD1 (6 bases). CDR3 in amino acids: CASSGGQPGGYGYTF. The CDR3 DNA sequence: TGCGCCAGCAGCGGAGGACAGCCAGGTGGCTATGGCTACACCTTC.